These T cell receptor beta chains were read from a single sample in a study of cytomegalovirus exposure and HLA in healthy donors. Some clones are missing from TCRdb's copy, which holds only in-frame ones; the method was immunoSEQ multiplex PCR. The table includes about 150,000 clones, roughly 65% detected once. The sequencing input was PBMCs. Source of these receptors: a man aged 55-75 years in good health and CMV-seronegative. The CDR3 runs from the conserved cysteine through the conserved F or W. The D gene is left open where the match is weak. Clone size is not always given. Where it is, it says once, few, many or a class for expanded clones.

cdr3_length: 12; j_call: TRBJ2-3; d_call: TRBD2; v_call: TRBV6-1; clone_size: -; cdr3_nt: TGTGCCACTGACTCGGGAGGGGTTTCCCAGTATTTT; cdr3_aa: CATDSGGVSQYF
cdr3_length: 16; j_call: TRBJ2-3; d_call: -; v_call: TRBV4-2; clone_size: -; cdr3_nt: TGTGCCAGCAGCCAACGCCCAGCGGGCAACACAGATACGCAGTATTTT; cdr3_aa: CASSQRPAGNTDTQYF
cdr3_length: 17; j_call: TRBJ1-1; d_call: -; v_call: TRBV21-1; clone_size: -; cdr3_nt: TGTGCCAGCAGCAAAGGTAGTCCCCAGGGTATGAACACTGAAGCTTTCTTT; cdr3_aa: CASSKGSPQGMNTEAFF
cdr3_length: 17; j_call: TRBJ2-7; d_call: TRBD1; v_call: TRBV5-8; clone_size: -; cdr3_nt: TGTGCCAGCAGCGTGACCTCCGGGACAGGAAGCTCCTACGAGCAGTACTTC; cdr3_aa: CASSVTSGTGSSYEQYF
cdr3_length: 13; j_call: TRBJ1-2; d_call: TRBD1; v_call: TRBV28; clone_size: -; cdr3_nt: TGTGCCAGCAGAAACGACAGGGTGAGAGGCTACACCTTC; cdr3_aa: CASRNDRVRGYTF
cdr3_length: 15; j_call: TRBJ1-1; d_call: TRBD1; v_call: TRBV10-3; clone_size: -; cdr3_nt: TGTGCCATCAGTGAGATGGGGCTGGGGACAGGTGAAGCTTTCTTT; cdr3_aa: CAISEMGLGTGEAFF
cdr3_length: 14; j_call: TRBJ2-7; d_call: TRBD1; v_call: TRBV6-5; clone_size: -; cdr3_nt: TGTGCCAGCAGTCGGGACAGTCCGCCTGGGGAGCAGTACTTC; cdr3_aa: CASSRDSPPGEQYF
cdr3_length: 14; j_call: TRBJ2-7; d_call: -; v_call: TRBV25-1; clone_size: -; cdr3_nt: TGTGCCAGCACTCCTAGGGGGTACGGGTACGAGCAGTACTTC; cdr3_aa: CASTPRGYGYEQYF
cdr3_length: 15; j_call: TRBJ2-7; d_call: TRBD1; v_call: TRBV4-2; clone_size: few; cdr3_nt: TGTGCCAGCAGCCAAGAAGCAGGGGGCATGGTCGAGCAGTACTTC; cdr3_aa: CASSQEAGGMVEQYF
cdr3_length: 14; j_call: TRBJ2-1; d_call: TRBD2; v_call: TRBV30; clone_size: once; cdr3_nt: TGTGCCTGGAGGCTAGCGGGGGGGTACAATGAGCAGTTCTTC; cdr3_aa: CAWRLAGGYNEQFF